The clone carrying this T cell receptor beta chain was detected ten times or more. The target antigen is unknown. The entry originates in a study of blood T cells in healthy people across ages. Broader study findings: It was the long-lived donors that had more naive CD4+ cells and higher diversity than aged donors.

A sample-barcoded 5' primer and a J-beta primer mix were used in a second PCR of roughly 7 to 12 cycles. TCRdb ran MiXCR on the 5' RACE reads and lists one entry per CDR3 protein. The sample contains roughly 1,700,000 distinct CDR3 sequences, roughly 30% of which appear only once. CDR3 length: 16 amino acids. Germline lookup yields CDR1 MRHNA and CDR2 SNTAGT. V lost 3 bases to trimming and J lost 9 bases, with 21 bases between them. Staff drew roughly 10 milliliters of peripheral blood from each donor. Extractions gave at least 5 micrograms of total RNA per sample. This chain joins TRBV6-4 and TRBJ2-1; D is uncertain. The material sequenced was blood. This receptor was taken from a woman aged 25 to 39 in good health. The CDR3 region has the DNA TGTGCCAGCAGTGAGGGAAGAGAAGGGAATAATGCTGAGCAGTTCTTC. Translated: CASSEGREGNNAEQFF.